This T cell receptor (beta chain) emerged from a study of T cells after yellow fever vaccination. TCRdb ran MiXCR on the 5' RACE reads and lists one entry per CDR3 protein. Counted here are under 400,000 distinct CDR3 sequences, under 15% occurring once; the ten biggest clones make up more than 3%. The specimen comprised CD4+ T cells sorted from PBMCs, sampled 15 days after the yellow fever booster vaccination. This receptor was obtained from a man aged 18 to 29 who received the YFV17D yellow fever vaccine.

In nucleotides, the CDR3 is TGTGCCAGCAGTGAGCCGGGACAGGGGGGAGAGGAGACCCAGTACTTC. As protein: CASSEPGQGGEETQYF. V and J are TRBV6-1 and TRBJ2-5; 11 bases agree with TRBD1. The CDR3 consists of 16 residues. Germline V gives CDR1 MNHNS, CDR2 SASEGT. V dropped 3 bases and J dropped 5; count of bases not matched to a gene: 8.